This T cell receptor (beta chain) was found in a study of blood T cell repertoires in COVID-19. About the research overall: Acute and convalescent COVID-19 samples came from the United States, Italy and Spain. PBMCs, B-cell-depleted T cells, or T cells were the source of the cDNA or gDNA that made up the material.

Original processing methods: Estimation of nucleated cell counts relied on the amplification of reference gene primers. This table comes from immunoSEQ multiplex PCR, and its TCRdb copy is limited to in-frame clones, with some not included. V, J and clone size are those of that table, while D and trimming were read from the DNA. The profile shows hundreds of thousands of clones, 80% to 90% of them singletons. This CDR3 has 15 residues. Germline V CDR1 and CDR2: LNHNV, YYDKDF (reference sequence). V shed 3 bases and J shed 2 bases, with 11 bases lying between them. This clone was observed a single time.

The sequencing input was peripheral blood. The TCR was taken from a woman of 80 years or more with active or convalescent COVID-19. The genes are TRBV15 and TRBJ2-1; a weak D match, TRBD2 (7 bases). Here the CDR3 reads CATSSGGQTYNEQFF. Here the CDR3 DNA reads TGTGCCACCAGCAGCGGGGGGCAAACCTACAATGAGCAGTTCTTC.